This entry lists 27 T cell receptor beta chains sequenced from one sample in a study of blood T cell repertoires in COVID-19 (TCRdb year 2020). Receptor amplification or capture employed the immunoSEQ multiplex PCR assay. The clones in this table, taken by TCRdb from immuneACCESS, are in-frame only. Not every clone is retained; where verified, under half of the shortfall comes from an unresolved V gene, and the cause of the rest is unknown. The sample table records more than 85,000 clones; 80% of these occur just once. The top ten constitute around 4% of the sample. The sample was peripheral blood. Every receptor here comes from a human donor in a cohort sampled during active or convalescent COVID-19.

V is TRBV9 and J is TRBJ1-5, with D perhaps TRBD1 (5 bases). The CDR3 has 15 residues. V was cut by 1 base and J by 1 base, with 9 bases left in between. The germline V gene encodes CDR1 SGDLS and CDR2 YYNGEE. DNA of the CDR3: TGTGCCAGCAGCGTAAATGGGGGGAGCAATCAGCCCCAGCATTTT. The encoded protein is CASSVNGGSNQPQHF.

The CDR3 DNA reads as TGTGCCAGTAGTTCCCAAAGGGACAAGGCACTACCACGACCCACCTCTGGAAACACCATATATTTT. Its translation is CASSSQRDKALPRPTSGNTIYF. J is TRBJ1-3 and V is TRBV19; weak D call: TRBD1 (6 bases). V lost 5 bases, J lost 0 bases, and 32 bases lay in between. The CDR3 loop spans 22 amino acids. Germline-derived CDR1 and CDR2 are LNHDA and SQIVND (reference sequence).

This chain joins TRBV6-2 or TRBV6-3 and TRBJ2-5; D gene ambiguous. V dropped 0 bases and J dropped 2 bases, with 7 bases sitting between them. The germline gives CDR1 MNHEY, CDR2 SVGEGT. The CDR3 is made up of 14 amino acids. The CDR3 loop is CASSYSPPQETQYF. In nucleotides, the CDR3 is TGTGCCAGCAGTTACTCTCCCCCACAAGAGACCCAGTACTTC.

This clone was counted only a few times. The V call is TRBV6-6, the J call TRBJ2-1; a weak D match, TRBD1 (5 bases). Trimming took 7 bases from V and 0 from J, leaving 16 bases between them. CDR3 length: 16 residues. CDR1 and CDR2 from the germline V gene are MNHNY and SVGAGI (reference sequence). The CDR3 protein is CASTYPDSSSYNEQFF. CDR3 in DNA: TGTGCCAGCACCTACCCCGACAGTAGCTCCTACAATGAGCAGTTCTTC.

The CDR3 loop reads CASSPEANYGYTF. The CDR3 region has the DNA TGTGCCAGCTCACCAGAGGCTAACTATGGCTACACCTTC. The chain joins TRBV18 to TRBJ1-2; D is ambiguous. Trimming cost V 2 bases and J 0 bases, with 4 bases left between them. This CDR3 region has 13 residues. Germline CDR1 and CDR2: KGHSH and LQKENI.

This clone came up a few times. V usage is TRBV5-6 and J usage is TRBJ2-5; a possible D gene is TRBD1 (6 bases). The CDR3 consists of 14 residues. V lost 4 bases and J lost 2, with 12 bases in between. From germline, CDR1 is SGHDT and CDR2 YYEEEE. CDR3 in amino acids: CASSPIDRQETQYF. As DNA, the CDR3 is TGTGCCAGCAGCCCGATTGACAGGCAAGAGACCCAGTACTTC.

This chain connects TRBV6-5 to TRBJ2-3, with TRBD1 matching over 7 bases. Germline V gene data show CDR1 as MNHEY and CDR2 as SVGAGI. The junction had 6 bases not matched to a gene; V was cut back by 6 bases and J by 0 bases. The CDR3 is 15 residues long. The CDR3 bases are TGTGCCAGCAGACCCGGACAGGCTAGCACAGATACGCAGTATTTT. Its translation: CASRPGQASTDTQYF.

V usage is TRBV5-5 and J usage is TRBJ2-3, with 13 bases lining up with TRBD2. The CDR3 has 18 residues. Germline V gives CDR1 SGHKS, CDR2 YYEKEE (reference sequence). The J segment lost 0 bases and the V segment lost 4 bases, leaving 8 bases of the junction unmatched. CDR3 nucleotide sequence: TGTGCCAGCAGCCAAAAAGGGACTAGCGGGACTAGCACAGATACGCAGTATTTT. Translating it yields CASSQKGTSGTSTDTQYF.

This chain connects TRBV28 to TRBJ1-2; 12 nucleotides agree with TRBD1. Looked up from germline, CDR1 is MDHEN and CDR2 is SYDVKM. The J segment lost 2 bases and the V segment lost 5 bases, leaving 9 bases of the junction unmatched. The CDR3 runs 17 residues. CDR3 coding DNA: TGTGCCAGCAGTACACCGGGACAGGGGGCAGGAAACTATGGCTACACCTTC. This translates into CASSTPGQGAGNYGYTF.

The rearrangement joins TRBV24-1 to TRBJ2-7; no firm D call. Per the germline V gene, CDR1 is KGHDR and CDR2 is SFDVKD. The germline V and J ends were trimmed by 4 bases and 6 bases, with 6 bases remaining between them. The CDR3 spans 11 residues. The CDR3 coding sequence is TGTGCCACCAGTGAGTCGGGCGAGCAGTACTTC. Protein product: CATSESGEQYF.

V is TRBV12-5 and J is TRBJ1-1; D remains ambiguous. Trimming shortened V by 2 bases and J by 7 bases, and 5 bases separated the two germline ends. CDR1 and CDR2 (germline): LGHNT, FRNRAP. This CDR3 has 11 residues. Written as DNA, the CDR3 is TGTGCTAGTGGTTTGTACAGTGAAGCTTTCTTT. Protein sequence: CASGLYSEAFF.

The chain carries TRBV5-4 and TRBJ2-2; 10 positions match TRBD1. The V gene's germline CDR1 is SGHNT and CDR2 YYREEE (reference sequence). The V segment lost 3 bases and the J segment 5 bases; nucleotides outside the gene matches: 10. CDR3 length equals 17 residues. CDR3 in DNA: TGTGCCAGCAGCTCTTGGGGTGTGGGACAGGGGACCGGGGAGCTGTTTTTT. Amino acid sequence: CASSSWGVGQGTGELFF. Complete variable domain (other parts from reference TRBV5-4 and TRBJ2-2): ETGVTQSPTHLIKTRGQQVTLRCSSQSGHNTVSWYQQALGQGPQFIFQYYREEENGRGNFPPRFSGLQFPNYSSELNVNALELDDSALYLCASSSWGVGQGTGELFFGEGSRLTVL.

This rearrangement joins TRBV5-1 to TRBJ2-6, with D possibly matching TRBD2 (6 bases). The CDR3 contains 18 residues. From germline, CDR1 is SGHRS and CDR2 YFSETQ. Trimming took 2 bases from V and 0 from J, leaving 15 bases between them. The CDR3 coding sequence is TGCGCCAGCAGCTTTGATTGGGACTCGTTCTCTGGGGCCAACGTCCTGACTTTC. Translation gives CASSFDWDSFSGANVLTF.

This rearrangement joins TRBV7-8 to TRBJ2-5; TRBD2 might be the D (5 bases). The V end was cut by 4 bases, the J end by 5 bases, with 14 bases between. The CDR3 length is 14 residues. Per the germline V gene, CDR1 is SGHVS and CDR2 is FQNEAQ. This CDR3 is CASSSATNLETQYF. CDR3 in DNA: TGTGCCAGCAGCTCCGCGACTAATCTCGAGACCCAGTACTTC. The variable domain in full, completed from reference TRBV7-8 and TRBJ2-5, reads GAGVSQSPRYKVAKRGQDVALRCDPISGHVSLFWYQQALGQGPEFLTYFQNEAQLDKSGLPSDRFFAERPEGSVSTLKIQRTQQEDSAVYLCASSSATNLETQYFGPGTRLLVL.

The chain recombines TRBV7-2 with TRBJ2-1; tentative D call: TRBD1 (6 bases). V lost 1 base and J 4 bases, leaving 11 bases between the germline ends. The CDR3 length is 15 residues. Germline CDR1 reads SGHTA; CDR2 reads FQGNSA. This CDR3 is CASSLVGGEYNEQFF. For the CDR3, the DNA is TGTGCCAGCAGCTTAGTAGGGGGAGAATACAATGAGCAGTTCTTC.

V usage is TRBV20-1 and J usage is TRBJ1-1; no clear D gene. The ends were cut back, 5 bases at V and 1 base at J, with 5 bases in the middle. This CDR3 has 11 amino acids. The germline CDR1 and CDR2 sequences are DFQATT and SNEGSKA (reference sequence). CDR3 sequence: CSAFRNTEAFF. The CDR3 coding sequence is TGCAGTGCTTTCAGGAACACTGAAGCTTTCTTT.

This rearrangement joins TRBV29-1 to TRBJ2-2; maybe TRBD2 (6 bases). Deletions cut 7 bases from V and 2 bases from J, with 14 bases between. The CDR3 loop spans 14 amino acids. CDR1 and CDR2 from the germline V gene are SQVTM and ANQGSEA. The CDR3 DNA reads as TGCAGCGGGCGGTTGGGAGGTAACACCGGGGAGCTGTTTTTT. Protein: CSGRLGGNTGELFF.

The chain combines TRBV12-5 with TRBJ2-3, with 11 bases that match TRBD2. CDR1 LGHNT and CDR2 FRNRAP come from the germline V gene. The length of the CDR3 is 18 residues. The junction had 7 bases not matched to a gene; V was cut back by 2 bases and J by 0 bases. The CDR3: CASGLLAGGFSSTDTQYF. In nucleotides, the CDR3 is TGTGCTAGTGGTTTGTTAGCGGGGGGGTTTTCTAGCACAGATACGCAGTATTTT.

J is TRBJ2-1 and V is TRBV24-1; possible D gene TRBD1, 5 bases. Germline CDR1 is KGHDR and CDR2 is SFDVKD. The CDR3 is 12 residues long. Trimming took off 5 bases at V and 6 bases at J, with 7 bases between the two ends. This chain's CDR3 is CATSADSNEQFF. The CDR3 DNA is TGTGCCACCAGTGCCGACAGCAATGAGCAGTTCTTC.

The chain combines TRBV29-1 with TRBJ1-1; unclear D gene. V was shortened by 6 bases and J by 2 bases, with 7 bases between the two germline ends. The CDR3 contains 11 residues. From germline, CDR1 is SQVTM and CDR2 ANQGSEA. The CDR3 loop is CSVTLNTEAFF. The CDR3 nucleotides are TGCAGCGTGACACTTAACACTGAAGCTTTCTTT.

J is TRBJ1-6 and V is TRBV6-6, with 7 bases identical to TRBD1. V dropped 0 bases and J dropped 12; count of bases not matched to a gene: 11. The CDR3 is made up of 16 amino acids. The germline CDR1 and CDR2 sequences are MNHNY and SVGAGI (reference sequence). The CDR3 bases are TGTGCCAGCAGTTACTCGGGACAGTCTGAGGGAGGACCCCTCCACTTT. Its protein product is CASSYSGQSEGGPLHF.

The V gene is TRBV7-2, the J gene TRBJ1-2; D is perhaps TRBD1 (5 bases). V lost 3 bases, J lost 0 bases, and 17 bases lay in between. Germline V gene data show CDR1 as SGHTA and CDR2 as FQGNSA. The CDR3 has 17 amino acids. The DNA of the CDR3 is TGTGCCAGCAGCTTCCCATGGCAGGGCGCAGCTAACTATGGCTACACCTTC. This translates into CASSFPWQGAANYGYTF. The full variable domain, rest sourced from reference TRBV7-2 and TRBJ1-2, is GAGVSQSPSNKVTEKGKDVELRCDPISGHTALYWYRQSLGQGLEFLIYFQGNSAPDKSGLPSDRFSAERTGGSVSTLTIQRTQQEDSAVYLCASSFPWQGAANYGYTFGSGTRLTVV.

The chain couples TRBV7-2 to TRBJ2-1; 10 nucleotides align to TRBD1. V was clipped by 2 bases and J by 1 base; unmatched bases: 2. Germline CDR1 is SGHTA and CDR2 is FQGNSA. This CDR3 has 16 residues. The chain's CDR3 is CASSLWTGGSYNEQFF. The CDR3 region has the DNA TGTGCCAGCAGCTTATGGACAGGGGGATCCTACAATGAGCAGTTCTTC. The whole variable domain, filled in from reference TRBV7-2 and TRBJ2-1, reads GAGVSQSPSNKVTEKGKDVELRCDPISGHTALYWYRQSLGQGLEFLIYFQGNSAPDKSGLPSDRFSAERTGGSVSTLTIQRTQQEDSAVYLCASSLWTGGSYNEQFFGPGTRLTVL.

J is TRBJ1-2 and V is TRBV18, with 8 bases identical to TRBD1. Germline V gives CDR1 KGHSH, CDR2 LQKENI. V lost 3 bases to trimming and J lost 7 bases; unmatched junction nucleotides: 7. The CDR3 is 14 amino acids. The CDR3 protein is CASSPWTGTFGYTF. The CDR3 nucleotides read TGTGCCAGCTCACCCTGGACAGGGACTTTTGGCTACACCTTC.

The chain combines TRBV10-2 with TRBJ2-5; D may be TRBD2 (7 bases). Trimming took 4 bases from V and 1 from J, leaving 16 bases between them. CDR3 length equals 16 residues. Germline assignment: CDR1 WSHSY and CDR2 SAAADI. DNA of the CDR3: TGCGCCAGCAGTGTTCGAACGGGGGGCTTCCAAGAGACCCAGTACTTC. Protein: CASSVRTGGFQETQYF.

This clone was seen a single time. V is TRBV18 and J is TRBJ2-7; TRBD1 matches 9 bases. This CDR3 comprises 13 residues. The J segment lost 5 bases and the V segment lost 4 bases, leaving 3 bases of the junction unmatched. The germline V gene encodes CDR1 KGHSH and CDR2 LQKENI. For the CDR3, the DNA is TGTGCCAGCTCACTCCGGGACAGGGACGAGCAGTACTTC. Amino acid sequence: CASSLRDRDEQYF.

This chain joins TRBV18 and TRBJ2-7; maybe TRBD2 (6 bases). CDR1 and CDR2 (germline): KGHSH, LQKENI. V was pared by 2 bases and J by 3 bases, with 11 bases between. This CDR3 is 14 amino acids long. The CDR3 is CASSPMEGYYEQYF. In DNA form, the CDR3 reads TGTGCCAGCTCACCAATGGAGGGTTACTACGAGCAGTACTTC.